The 20 T cell receptor beta chains listed next were all sequenced from one sample in a study of control samples from healthy donors and cancer patients. Generated by immunoSEQ multiplex PCR, the TCRdb table keeps only in-frame clones and is missing some. The sample gives about 59,000 clones, roughly 90% of which show up once; 1.7% is in the top ten. Material for sequencing was PBMCs. The origin of the receptors is a man aged 35-49 years with colorectal cancer.

J is TRBJ1-2 and V is TRBV5-6; D call uncertain. The CDR3 contains 14 residues. Trimming left V 2 bases short and J 0 bases short, with 8 bases between. Germline V gives CDR1 SGHDT, CDR2 YYEEEE. The DNA for the CDR3 is TGTGCCAGCAGCTTAAGTGTCGCTAACTATGGCTACACCTTC. Its translation: CASSLSVANYGYTF. Supplemented by reference TRBV5-6 and TRBJ1-2, the full variable domain reads DAGVTQSPTHLIKTRGQQVTLRCSPKSGHDTVSWYQQALGQGPQFIFQYYEEEERQRGNFPDRFSGHQFPNYSSELNVNALLLGDSALYLCASSLSVANYGYTFGSGTRLTVV.

The chain is built from TRBV5-4 and TRBJ2-1; weak D call: TRBD1 (6 bases). Germline CDR1 reads SGHNT; CDR2 reads YYREEE (reference sequence). This CDR3 has 15 amino acids. V was pared by 0 bases and J by 0 bases, with 7 bases between. The CDR3: CASSLDRASYNEQFF. The CDR3 DNA sequence: TGTGCCAGCAGCTTGGACAGGGCCTCCTACAATGAGCAGTTCTTC.

This chain links TRBV27 with TRBJ2-1, with TRBD2 matching 8 bases. The V segment lost 7 bases and the J segment 4 bases; nucleotides outside the gene matches: 9. This CDR3 contains 15 residues. Germline V lookup: CDR1 MNHEY, CDR2 SMNVEV (reference sequence). CDR3 residues: CASIPGGGIYNEQFF. CDR3 nucleotides: TGTGCCAGCATCCCAGGCGGGGGGATTTACAATGAGCAGTTCTTC.

This clone was recorded only once. The chain uses TRBV19 and TRBJ2-5, with a weak D call TRBD2 (6 bases). The CDR3 totals 12 residues. The germline V gene has CDR1 LNHDA and CDR2 SQIVND (reference sequence). Trimming pared 7 bases from V and 1 base from J, leaving 7 bases between. DNA of the CDR3: TGTGCCAGTAACGGGGGCCAAGAGACCCAGTACTTC. Translation gives CASNGGQETQYF.

The J gene is TRBJ1-4, the V gene TRBV15; 8 bases line up with TRBD1. Losses at the gene ends were 0 bases for V and 5 bases for J; bases not matched to a gene: 2. In germline, CDR1 is LNHNV, CDR2 YYDKDF (reference sequence). The length of the CDR3 is 15 residues. CDR3 region: CATSRDQGANEKLFF. The DNA for the CDR3 is TGTGCCACCAGCAGAGACCAGGGGGCGAATGAAAAACTGTTTTTT.

The CDR3 sequence: CASSPSGGTYNEQFF. The CDR3, as DNA: TGTGCCAGCTCACCGAGCGGGGGGACTTACAATGAGCAGTTCTTC. The chain employs TRBV18 and TRBJ2-1; TRBD2 matches at 9 bases. This CDR3 contains 15 residues. Unmatched junction bases numbered 4, after V lost 3 bases and J lost 4 bases. The germline gives CDR1 KGHSH, CDR2 LQKENI.

V is TRBV5-1 and J is TRBJ1-1, with a weak D call TRBD1 (5 bases). Deletions cut 4 bases from V and 1 base from J, with 11 bases between. The germline V gene has CDR1 SGHRS and CDR2 YFSETQ. The CDR3 length is 14 residues. For the CDR3, the DNA is TGCGCCAGCAGCCTATCCGACAGGAACACTGAAGCTTTCTTT. This sequence encodes CASSLSDRNTEAFF.

The rearrangement links TRBV19 to TRBJ1-2; no clear D. The CDR3 is 13 amino acids. Trimming removed 3 bases at V and 2 bases at J, with 7 bases between. CDR1 is LNHDA, CDR2 SQIVND, per germline (reference sequence). CDR3 residues: CASSIRQNYGYTF. The CDR3 DNA reads as TGTGCCAGTAGTATTCGGCAAAACTATGGCTACACCTTC.

The chain links TRBV7-3 to TRBJ2-3; 9 bases fit TRBD2. Trimming took 5 bases from V and 5 from J; bases not matched to a gene: 17. There are 18 residues in the CDR3. Looked up from germline, CDR1 is SGHTA and CDR2 is FQGTGA. The CDR3 is CASSQTIDGGGARDTQYF. The CDR3 DNA reads as TGTGCCAGCAGCCAAACCATCGACGGCGGGGGGGCGAGAGATACGCAGTATTTT.

CDR3: CAWPRGGDYGYTF. DNA for the CDR3: TGTGCCTGGCCGCGGGGCGGAGACTATGGCTACACCTTC. The rearrangement uses TRBV30 and TRBJ1-2; D is perhaps TRBD1 (5 bases). This CDR3 has 13 amino acids. V gave up 5 bases and J gave up 3 bases, with 13 bases separating them. CDR1 and CDR2 (germline): GTSNPN, SVGIG (reference sequence).

The rearrangement links TRBV3-1 (or the pseudogene TRBV3-2) to TRBJ2-2; 12 bases fit TRBD2. CDR1 and CDR2 (germline): LGHDT, YNNKEL (reference sequence). This CDR3 spans 20 amino acids. The ends lost 2 bases at V and 5 bases at J; junction bases unmatched: 15. Here the CDR3 DNA reads TGTGCCAGCAGCCAATCCCCGGCTAGCGGGGGGGCCGCGGTAACCGGGGAGCTGTTTTTT. It codes for CASSQSPASGGAAVTGELFF.

J is TRBJ2-1 and V is TRBV5-1; D call uncertain. Trimming took 4 bases from V and 5 from J, leaving 10 bases between them. Germline assignment: CDR1 SGHRS and CDR2 YFSETQ. The CDR3 is 13 amino acids. The CDR3 DNA follows: TGCGCCAGCAGCAGAGAAGGCAACAATGAGCAGTTCTTC. Translated: CASSREGNNEQFF.

This clone was picked up one time. This chain links TRBV3-1 (or the pseudogene TRBV3-2) with TRBJ1-6; maybe TRBD1 (6 bases). CDR1 LGHDT and CDR2 YNNKEL come from the germline V gene (reference sequence). The V end was cut by 6 bases, the J end by 9 bases, with 12 bases between. The CDR3 runs 13 residues. The CDR3 protein is CASSYREGSPLHF. The CDR3 nucleotides are TGTGCCAGCAGTTACAGGGAGGGTTCACCCCTCCACTTT.

This chain connects TRBV10-1 to TRBJ1-1, with no clear D. Deletions cut 2 bases from V and 2 bases from J, with 3 bases between. Germline V lookup: CDR1 WNHNN, CDR2 SYGVQD (reference sequence). The CDR3 is 12 amino acids. The CDR3 DNA reads as TGCGCCAGCAGTGAGGAAAACACTGAAGCTTTCTTT. Protein product: CASSEENTEAFF.

This chain joins TRBV9 and TRBJ1-4; D is uncertain. CDR1 is SGDLS and CDR2 is YYNGEE in the germline V gene. Trimming removed 2 bases from V and 3 bases from J, with 11 bases in between. CDR3 length: 15 amino acids. DNA for the CDR3: TGTGCCAGCAGCGTTCAAGAGGGATCTAATGAAAAACTGTTTTTT. It yields the protein CASSVQEGSNEKLFF.

The chain couples TRBV14 to TRBJ2-7; D is ambiguous. Germline V gene data show CDR1 as SGHDN and CDR2 as FVKESK. The CDR3 extends over 11 amino acids. V lost 3 bases to trimming and J lost 8 bases, with 8 bases between them. The CDR3 protein is CASSHSTQQYF. CDR3 in DNA: TGTGCCAGCAGCCATTCTACGCAGCAGTACTTC.

In this sample, this clone turned up once. The chain employs TRBV14 and TRBJ1-1, with no clear D. The germline V gene encodes CDR1 SGHDN and CDR2 FVKESK. Trimming stripped 2 bases from V and 3 bases from J, with 7 bases between. The length of the CDR3 is 13 residues. The CDR3: CASSQNMYTEAFF. The DNA for the CDR3 is TGTGCCAGCAGCCAAAACATGTACACTGAAGCTTTCTTT.

The chain couples TRBV2 to TRBJ2-2; D not resolved. Germline V CDR1 and CDR2: SNHLY, FYNNEI. The ends were cut back, 8 bases at V and 0 bases at J, with 10 bases in the middle. This CDR3 contains 14 residues. The DNA of the CDR3 is TGTGCCAGCCTGTCCCATCCGAACACCGGGGAGCTGTTTTTT. This gives the protein CASLSHPNTGELFF.

This chain joins TRBV6-1 and TRBJ1-2, with a weak D call TRBD1 (5 bases). Per germline, CDR1 MNHNS and CDR2 SASEGT. The CDR3 sequence is 14 residues long. The V end lost 0 bases, the J end lost 4 bases, and 9 bases lay between the germline ends. CDR3 in amino acids: CASSEAGVVYGYTF. In DNA form, the CDR3 reads TGTGCCAGCAGTGAAGCAGGGGTGGTCTATGGCTACACCTTC.

CDR3 protein: CASSGDRNGYTF. CDR3 bases: TGTGCCAGCAGCGGCGACCGGAATGGCTACACCTTC. V and J are TRBV21-1 and TRBJ1-2. TRBV21-1 is designated a pseudogene. The CDR3 length is 12 residues.